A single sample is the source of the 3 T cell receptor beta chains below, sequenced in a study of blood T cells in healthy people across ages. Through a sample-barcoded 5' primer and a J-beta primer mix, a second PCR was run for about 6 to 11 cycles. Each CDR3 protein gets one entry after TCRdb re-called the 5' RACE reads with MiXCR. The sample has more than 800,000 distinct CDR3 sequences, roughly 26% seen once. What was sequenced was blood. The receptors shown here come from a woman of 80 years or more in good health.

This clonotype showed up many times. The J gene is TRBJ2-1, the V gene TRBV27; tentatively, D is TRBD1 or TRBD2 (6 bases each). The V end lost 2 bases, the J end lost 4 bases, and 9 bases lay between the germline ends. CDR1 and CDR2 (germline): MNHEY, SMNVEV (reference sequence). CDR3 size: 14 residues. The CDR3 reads CASSLGGPYNEQFF. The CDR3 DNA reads TGTGCCAGCAGTTTAGGGGGGCCGTACAATGAGCAGTTCTTC.

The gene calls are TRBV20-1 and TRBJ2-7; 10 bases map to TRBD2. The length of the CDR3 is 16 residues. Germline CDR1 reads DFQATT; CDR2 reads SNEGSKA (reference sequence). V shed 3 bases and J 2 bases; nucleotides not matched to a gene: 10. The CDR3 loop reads CSASPFSGGATYEQYF. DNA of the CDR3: TGCAGTGCTAGTCCTTTCAGCGGGGGGGCCACCTACGAGCAGTACTTC.

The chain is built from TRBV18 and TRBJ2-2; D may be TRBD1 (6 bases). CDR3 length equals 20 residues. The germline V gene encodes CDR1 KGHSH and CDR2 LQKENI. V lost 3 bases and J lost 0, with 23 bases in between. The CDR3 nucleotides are TGTGCCAGCTCACCTACAGCTCTTCCAGGGGCGGTTGCGAACACCGGGGAGCTGTTTTTT. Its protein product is CASSPTALPGAVANTGELFF.